The 12 T cell receptor beta chains in this list originate from one sample, sequenced in a study of stem cell transplantation in POMP-related autoinflammatory disease. The protocol was immunoSEQ multiplex PCR, while the TCRdb copy is restricted to in-frame clones and leaves out a portion. The sample holds several thousand clones; about four fifths are singletons and the top ten take about 4.1%. The sample comprised a CXCR5-defined cell subset from PBMCs. The source is a human donor in good health.

This clone was observed a handful of times. The gene calls are TRBV6-5 and TRBJ1-6; no clear D gene. CDR1 and CDR2 from the germline V gene are MNHEY and SVGAGI. V lost 5 bases and J 3 bases, leaving 11 bases between the germline ends. The CDR3 runs 15 residues. CDR3 coding DNA: TGTGCCAGCAGTACCGCGGGCCACTATAATTCACCCCTCCACTTT. Translating gives CASSTAGHYNSPLHF.

The chain joins TRBV6-1 to TRBJ2-1; a possible D gene is TRBD1 (7 bases). The CDR3 totals 17 residues. Trimming cost V 0 bases and J 5 bases, with 17 bases left between them. Per the germline V gene, CDR1 is MNHNS and CDR2 is SASEGT. For the CDR3, the DNA is TGTGCCAGCAGTGAAGCGAGAGAACCAGGGGGGAACAATGAGCAGTTCTTC. It specifies CASSEAREPGGNNEQFF.

The CDR3 nucleotides read TGCGCCAGCAGCCAAGAAACGGGGACAGGGGGTAGGTTCTTC. Amino acids: CASSQETGTGGRFF. This chain connects TRBV4-3 to TRBJ2-1, with 11 bases identical to TRBD1. The CDR3 contains 14 residues. Germline V gene sequence: CDR1 LGHNA, CDR2 YSLEER. The trim removed 0 bases at V and 15 bases at J, leaving 7 bases unmatched.

This chain links TRBV5-4 with TRBJ2-7; 7 nucleotides agree with TRBD1. The CDR3 is 14 amino acids. Germline V gives CDR1 SGHNT, CDR2 YYREEE (reference sequence). V trimming: 4 bases; J trimming: 6 bases; junction bases outside the gene matches: 10. The chain's CDR3 is CASSPRQGPTEQYF. For the CDR3, the DNA is TGTGCCAGCAGCCCTAGACAGGGTCCCACCGAGCAGTACTTC.

This clone showed up just once. This rearrangement joins TRBV7-8 to TRBJ2-3; D unclear. Trimming shortened V by 0 bases and J by 2 bases, and 9 bases separated the two germline ends. Germline CDR1 and CDR2: SGHVS and FQNEAQ. This CDR3 is 15 amino acids long. The CDR3 spells CASSLARTITDTQYF. Written as DNA, the CDR3 is TGTGCCAGCAGCTTAGCAAGGACCATCACAGATACGCAGTATTTT.

The chain uses TRBV30 and TRBJ1-3; D call uncertain. CDR1 is GTSNPN, CDR2 SVGIG, per germline (reference sequence). With 4 bases removed from V and 2 bases from J, the gap between germline ends came to 15 bases. This CDR3 comprises 15 residues. The CDR3 region is CAWTKLRVTGNTIYF. The CDR3 nucleotides are TGTGCCTGGACGAAACTGAGGGTGACTGGAAACACCATATATTTT. Full variable domain (rest looked up from reference TRBV30 and TRBJ1-3): SQTIHQWPATLVQPVGSPLSLECTVEGTSNPNLYWYRQAAGRGLQLLFYSVGIGQISSEVPQNLSASRPQDRQFILSSKKLLLSDSGFYLCAWTKLRVTGNTIYFGEGSWLTVV.

V is TRBV19 and J is TRBJ2-2, with D possibly matching TRBD2 (6 bases). Germline loops: CDR1 LNHDA, CDR2 SQIVND (reference sequence). The CDR3 covers 16 residues. Trimming left V 5 bases short and J 5 bases short, with 18 bases between. The CDR3 loop reads CASSPGTPGRTGELFF. The CDR3 nucleotides read TGTGCCAGTAGTCCCGGGACTCCTGGTCGAACCGGGGAGCTGTTTTTT.

The V gene is TRBV6-5, the J gene TRBJ2-7; maybe TRBD2 (5 bases). CDR1 is MNHEY, CDR2 SVGAGI, per germline. The CDR3 has 13 amino acids. The V and J ends lost 5 bases and 5 bases respectively, with 13 bases between them. The CDR3 loop is CASSHGIRDEQYF. CDR3 bases: TGTGCCAGCAGTCACGGGATCCGGGACGAGCAGTACTTC.

The chain has TRBV15 and TRBJ2-7; no definite D call. The CDR3 consists of 14 residues. V lost 5 bases to trimming and J lost 3 bases, with 14 bases between them. Germline CDR1 and CDR2: LNHNV and YYDKDF (reference sequence). The CDR3 protein is CATSGSTDGYEQYF. The CDR3 DNA is TGTGCCACCAGCGGCTCCACGGACGGCTACGAGCAGTACTTC.

The rearrangement uses TRBV11-3 and TRBJ2-6, with TRBD2 matching 8 bases. The CDR3 spans 18 residues. V lost 8 bases and J lost 6; bases outside the gene matches: 18. CDR1 SGHNT and CDR2 YENEEA come from the germline V gene. In DNA, the CDR3 is TGTGCCAGCGACCCCGGGAGGGAGGTAGGTAAAGTGGCCAACGTCCTGACTTTC. Translation: CASDPGREVGKVANVLTF.

The chain links TRBV5-1 to TRBJ1-4, with D perhaps matching TRBD1 (5 bases). The CDR3 contains 15 residues. CDR1 and CDR2 (germline): SGHRS, YFSETQ. V lost 5 bases and J 0 bases, leaving 11 bases between the germline ends. The DNA of the CDR3 is TGCGCCAGCAGGACGACAGCCGCAACTAATGAAAAACTGTTTTTT. It yields the protein CASRTTAATNEKLFF.

This clone was seen more than once but under ten times. V usage is TRBV6-5 and J usage is TRBJ1-6; D is undetermined. Germline CDR1 MNHEY, CDR2 SVGAGI. There are 14 residues in the CDR3. Trimming removed 2 bases at V and 5 bases at J, with 7 bases between. Written as DNA, the CDR3 is TGTGCCAGCAGTTACAACGGAAATAATTCACCCCTCCACTTT. Encoded protein: CASSYNGNNSPLHF.